This T cell receptor (beta chain) emerged from a study of PD-L1 blockade in urothelial cancer. Study-wide context: Patients with male sex and bladder-origin urothelial cancer accounted for about nine tenths of the roughly 29 enrolled. The analyses of blood took place 3 weeks (second dose) and 6 weeks after treatment start.

Method: immunoSEQ multiplex PCR; TCRdb's copy keeps in-frame clones and lacks some. The data contain about 80,000 clones, 87% of them singletons. Metastatic or locally advanced urothelial carcinoma was present in the patients. The J segment lost 2 bases and the V segment lost 5 bases, leaving 6 bases of the junction unmatched. CDR1 is WNHNN, CDR2 SYGVQD, per germline (reference sequence). There are 16 residues in the CDR3. This rearrangement joins TRBV10-1 to TRBJ2-3, with 11 nucleotides matching TRBD2. This specimen consisted of PBMCs, obtained around atezolizumab (anti-PD-L1) treatment. The source of this sequence is a woman between 65 and 79 years old with urothelial cancer. CDR3 DNA: TGCGCCAGCAGTCCTAGACTAGCGGGGAACACAGATACGCAGTATTTT. This encodes CASSPRLAGNTDTQYF.